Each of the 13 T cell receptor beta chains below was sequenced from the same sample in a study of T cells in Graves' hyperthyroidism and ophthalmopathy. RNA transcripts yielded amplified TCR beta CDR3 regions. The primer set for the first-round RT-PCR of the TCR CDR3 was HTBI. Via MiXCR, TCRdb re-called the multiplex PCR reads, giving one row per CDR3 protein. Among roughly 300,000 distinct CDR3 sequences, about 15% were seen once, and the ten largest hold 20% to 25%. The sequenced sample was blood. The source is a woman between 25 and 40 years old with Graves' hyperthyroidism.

Written as DNA, the CDR3 is TGCAGTGCTAGAGATGGGGGGCTGGGCACTGAAGCTTTCTTT. As protein: CSARDGGLGTEAFF. The rearrangement links TRBV20-1 to TRBJ1-1; D is perhaps TRBD1 (6 bases). The germline V and J ends were trimmed by 0 bases and 4 bases, with 12 bases remaining between them. Looked up from germline, CDR1 is DFQATT and CDR2 is SNEGSKA (reference sequence). The CDR3 contains 14 residues.

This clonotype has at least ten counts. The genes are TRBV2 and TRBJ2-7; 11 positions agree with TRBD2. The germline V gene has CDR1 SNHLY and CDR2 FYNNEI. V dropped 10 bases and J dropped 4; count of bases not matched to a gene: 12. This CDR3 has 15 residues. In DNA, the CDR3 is TGTGCCACGAGCCCCATAGCGGGAGGGTCTTACGAGCAGTACTTC. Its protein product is CATSPIAGGSYEQYF. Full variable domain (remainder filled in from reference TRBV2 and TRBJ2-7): EPEVTQTPSHQVTQMGQEVILRCVPISNHLYFYWYRQILGQKVEFLVSFYNNEISEKSEIFDDQFSVERPDGSNFTLKIRSTKLEDSAMYFCATSPIAGGSYEQYFGPGTRLTVT.

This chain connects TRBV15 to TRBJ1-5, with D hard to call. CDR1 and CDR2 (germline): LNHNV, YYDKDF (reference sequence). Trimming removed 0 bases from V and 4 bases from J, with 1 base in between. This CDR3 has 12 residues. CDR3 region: CATSRDNQPQHF. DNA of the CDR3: TGTGCCACCAGCAGAGATAATCAGCCCCAGCATTTT.

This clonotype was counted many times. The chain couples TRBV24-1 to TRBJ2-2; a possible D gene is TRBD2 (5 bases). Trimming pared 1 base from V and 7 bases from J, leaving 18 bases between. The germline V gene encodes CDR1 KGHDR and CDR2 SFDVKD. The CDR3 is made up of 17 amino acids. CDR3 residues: CATSDLARSGDFGELFF. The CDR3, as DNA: TGTGCCACCAGTGATTTAGCCCGAAGCGGCGACTTCGGGGAGCTGTTTTTT.

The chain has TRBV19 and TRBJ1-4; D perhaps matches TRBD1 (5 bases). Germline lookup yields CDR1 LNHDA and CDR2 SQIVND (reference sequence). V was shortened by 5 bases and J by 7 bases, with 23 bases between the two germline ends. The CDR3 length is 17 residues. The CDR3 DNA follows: TGTGCCAGTAGTCTCCGAGGGGATAACTTCTTTGGTGAAAAACTGTTTTTT. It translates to CASSLRGDNFFGEKLFF.

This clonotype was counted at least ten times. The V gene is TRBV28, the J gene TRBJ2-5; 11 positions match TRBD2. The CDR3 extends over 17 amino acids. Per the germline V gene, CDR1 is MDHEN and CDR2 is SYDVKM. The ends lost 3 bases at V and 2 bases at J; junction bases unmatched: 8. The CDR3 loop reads CASSLGTSGIRQETQYF. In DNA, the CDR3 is TGTGCCAGCAGTTTGGGGACTAGCGGAATAAGACAAGAGACCCAGTACTTC. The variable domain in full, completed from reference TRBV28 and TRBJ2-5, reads DVKVTQSSRYLVKRTGEKVFLECVQDMDHENMFWYRQDPGLGLRLIYFSYDVKMKEKGDIPEGYSVSREKKERFSLILESASTNQTSMYLCASSLGTSGIRQETQYFGPGTRLLVL.

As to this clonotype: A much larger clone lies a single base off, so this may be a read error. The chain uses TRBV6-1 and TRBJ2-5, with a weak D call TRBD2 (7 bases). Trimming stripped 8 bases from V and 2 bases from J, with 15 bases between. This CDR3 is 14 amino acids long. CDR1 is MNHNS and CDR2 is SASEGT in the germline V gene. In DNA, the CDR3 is TGTGCCAGCCTACGGGGGGCTGAACAAGAGACCCAGTACTTC. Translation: CASLRGAEQETQYF.

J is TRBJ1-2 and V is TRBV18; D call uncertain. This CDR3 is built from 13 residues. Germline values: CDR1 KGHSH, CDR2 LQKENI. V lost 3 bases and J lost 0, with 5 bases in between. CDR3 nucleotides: TGTGCCAGCTCACCTAATACTAACTATGGCTACACCTTC. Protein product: CASSPNTNYGYTF. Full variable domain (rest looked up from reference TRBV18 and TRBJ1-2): NAGVMQNPRHLVRRRGQEARLRCSPMKGHSHVYWYRQLPEEGLKFMVYLQKENIIDESGMPKERFSAEFPKEGPSILRIQQVVRGDSAAYFCASSPNTNYGYTFGSGTRLTVV.

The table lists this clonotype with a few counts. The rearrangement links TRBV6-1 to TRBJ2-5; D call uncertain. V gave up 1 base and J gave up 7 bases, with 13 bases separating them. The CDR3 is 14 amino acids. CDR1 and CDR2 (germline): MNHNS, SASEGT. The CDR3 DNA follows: TGTGCCAGCAGTGAAGGTGCTGGCTTAGGGACCCAGTACTTC. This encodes CASSEGAGLGTQYF.

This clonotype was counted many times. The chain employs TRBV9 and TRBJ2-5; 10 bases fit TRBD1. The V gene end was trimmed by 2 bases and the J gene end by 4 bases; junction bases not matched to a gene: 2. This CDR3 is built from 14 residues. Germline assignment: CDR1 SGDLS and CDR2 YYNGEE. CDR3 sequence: CASSVGQGLETQYF. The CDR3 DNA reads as TGTGCCAGCAGCGTGGGACAGGGGCTAGAGACCCAGTACTTC.

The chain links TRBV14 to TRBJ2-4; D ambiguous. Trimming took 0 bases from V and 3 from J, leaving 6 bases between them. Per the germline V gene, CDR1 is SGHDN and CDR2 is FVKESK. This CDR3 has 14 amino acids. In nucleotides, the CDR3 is TGTGCCAGCAGCCAAGACCTGGTCAAAAACATTCAGTACTTC. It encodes CASSQDLVKNIQYF.

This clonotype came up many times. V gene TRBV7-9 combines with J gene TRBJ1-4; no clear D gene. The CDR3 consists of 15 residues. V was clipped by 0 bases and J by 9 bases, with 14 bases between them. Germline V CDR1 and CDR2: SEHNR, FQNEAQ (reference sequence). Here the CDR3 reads CASSLAIEESKKLFF. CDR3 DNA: TGTGCCAGCAGCTTAGCGATAGAAGAGTCGAAAAAACTGTTTTTT.

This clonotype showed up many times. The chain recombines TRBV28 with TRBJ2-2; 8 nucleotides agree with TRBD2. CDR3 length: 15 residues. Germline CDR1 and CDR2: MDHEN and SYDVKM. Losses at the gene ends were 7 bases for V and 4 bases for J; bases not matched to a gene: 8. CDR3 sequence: CASTPPGGRTGELFF. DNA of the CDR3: TGTGCCAGCACCCCCCCGGGGGGGCGCACCGGGGAGCTGTTTTTT.